A selection of T cell receptor beta chains follows, all from one sample in a study of blood T cell repertoires in COVID-19. Measured with immunoSEQ multiplex PCR; TCRdb has only the in-frame clones, and not every one. The table includes almost 100,000 clones, about 89% detected once. The source material was peripheral blood. The receptors originated from a middle-aged man with acute or convalescent COVID-19. Both conserved end residues are part of each CDR3. Each record gives: V gene, D gene, J gene, clone size, CDR3 protein, CDR3 DNA. D genes are given only for firm matches. A clone size is listed for some rows: how often the clone was seen (once, few, many), or a class if it is expanded.

V gene: TRBV24-1; D gene: TRBD2; J gene: TRBJ2-1; clone size: .; CDR3 protein: CATSDGLAGVYEQFF; CDR3 DNA: TGTGCCACCAGTGATGGACTAGCGGGAGTGTATGAGCAGTTCTTC
V gene: TRBV10-2; D gene: .; J gene: TRBJ1-4; clone size: .; CDR3 protein: CASKSQGEKLFF; CDR3 DNA: TGCGCCAGCAAGTCCCAGGGCGAAAAACTGTTTTTT
V gene: TRBV19; D gene: .; J gene: TRBJ2-2; clone size: .; CDR3 protein: CASKARENTGELFF; CDR3 DNA: TGTGCCAGTAAGGCCAGGGAAAACACCGGGGAGCTGTTTTTT
V gene: TRBV27; D gene: .; J gene: TRBJ2-7; clone size: .; CDR3 protein: CASSPHDSTYEQYF; CDR3 DNA: TGTGCCAGCAGTCCGCATGACAGCACCTACGAGCAGTACTTC
V gene: TRBV6-5; D gene: .; J gene: TRBJ2-3; clone size: .; CDR3 protein: CASTHRTTSDTQYF; CDR3 DNA: TGTGCCAGCACCCATCGGACTACTAGCGATACGCAGTATTTT
V gene: TRBV10-2; D gene: TRBD2; J gene: TRBJ2-3; clone size: .; CDR3 protein: CASTTNGLASTDTQYF; CDR3 DNA: TGCGCCAGCACCACAAACGGACTAGCGAGCACAGATACGCAGTATTTT
V gene: TRBV7-9; D gene: .; J gene: TRBJ1-1; clone size: .; CDR3 protein: CASSPGQNTEAFF; CDR3 DNA: TGTGCCAGCAGCCCCGGACAGAACACTGAAGCTTTCTTT
V gene: TRBV11-3; D gene: TRBD2; J gene: TRBJ2-2; clone size: .; CDR3 protein: CASSLDVLTSGGNTGELFF; CDR3 DNA: TGTGCCAGCAGCTTGGATGTACTTACTAGCGGGGGGAACACCGGGGAGCTGTTTTTT
V gene: TRBV5-1; D gene: .; J gene: TRBJ1-5; clone size: .; CDR3 protein: CASSRSGDQPQHF; CDR3 DNA: TGCGCCAGCAGCCGTTCGGGTGATCAGCCCCAGCATTTT
V gene: TRBV3-1/TRBV3-2; D gene: .; J gene: TRBJ2-7; clone size: .; CDR3 protein: CASSPGSPEQYF; CDR3 DNA: TGTGCCAGCAGCCCCGGGTCCCCCGAGCAGTACTTC
V gene: TRBV7-8; D gene: .; J gene: TRBJ1-3; clone size: .; CDR3 protein: CASSEFPGVGNTIYF; CDR3 DNA: TGTGCCAGCAGCGAATTCCCGGGAGTGGGAAACACCATATATTTT
V gene: TRBV6-5; D gene: .; J gene: TRBJ1-2; clone size: .; CDR3 protein: CASLGATGYGYTF; CDR3 DNA: TGTGCCAGCTTAGGGGCGACAGGCTATGGCTACACCTTC
V gene: TRBV5-4; D gene: .; J gene: TRBJ1-2; clone size: few; CDR3 protein: CASSVQDRYYGYTF; CDR3 DNA: TGTGCCAGCAGCGTACAGGACAGATACTATGGCTACACCTTC
V gene: TRBV29-1; D gene: .; J gene: TRBJ1-6; clone size: .; CDR3 protein: CSVAAGTNSPLHF; CDR3 DNA: TGCAGCGTTGCGGCAGGGACAAATTCACCCCTCCACTTT
V gene: TRBV12-3/TRBV12-4; D gene: .; J gene: TRBJ2-5; clone size: .; CDR3 protein: CASTPPEEETQYF; CDR3 DNA: TGTGCCAGCACCCCTCCAGAGGAAGAGACCCAGTACTTC
V gene: TRBV5-4; D gene: TRBD2; J gene: TRBJ2-1; clone size: .; CDR3 protein: CASSSGTSRNFYNEQFF; CDR3 DNA: TGTGCCAGCAGCTCCGGGACTAGCAGAAACTTTTACAATGAGCAGTTCTTC
V gene: TRBV20-1; D gene: TRBD1; J gene: TRBJ1-2; clone size: .; CDR3 protein: CSANRGYGYTF; CDR3 DNA: TGCAGTGCTAACAGGGGCTATGGCTACACCTTC
V gene: TRBV5-1; D gene: .; J gene: TRBJ2-1; clone size: .; CDR3 protein: CASSFALAIYNEQFF; CDR3 DNA: TGCGCCAGCAGCTTCGCTCTAGCTATCTACAATGAGCAGTTCTTC
V gene: TRBV18; D gene: TRBD1; J gene: TRBJ2-6; clone size: .; CDR3 protein: CASSPQGANSGANVLTF; CDR3 DNA: TGTGCCAGCTCACCACAGGGGGCTAACTCTGGGGCCAACGTCCTGACTTTC
V gene: TRBV14; D gene: TRBD2; J gene: TRBJ2-5; clone size: .; CDR3 protein: CASSRTSGRRGTETQYF; CDR3 DNA: TGTGCCAGCAGTCGGACTAGCGGGAGGAGGGGTACAGAGACCCAGTACTTC